The entry that follows covers one T cell receptor (beta chain) sequence. The antigen is not known. Germline CDR1 and CDR2: MNHNY and SVGAGI (reference sequence). The CDR3 length is 12 residues. V was cut by 2 bases and J by 10 bases, with 11 bases left in between. This entry belongs to a study of cytomegalovirus exposure and HLA in healthy donors. Turning to the study itself: There were 70 million to 95 million unique TCRs (from HLA-typed donors) in an early data release.

13 Jbeta primers and 60 Vbeta primers were used for the PCR. Assay: immunoSEQ multiplex PCR; the TCRdb copy retains only in-frame clones and omits some. Of about 140,000 clones in the sample, around 80% were seen once. The study's findings and limits: Sequencing depth across donors, presence/absence analyses assumed, was roughly uniform.

The donors comprised healthy bone marrow donors. Donors were ostensibly healthy at sampling, although undocumented immune exposures were probable. V gene TRBV6-6 combines with J gene TRBJ2-5, with D perhaps matching TRBD2 (5 bases). The TCR sequence derives from a male donor in good health and CMV-seropositive. The sequenced sample consisted of PBMCs. CDR3 sequence reads: CASSYALEDQYF. The CDR3 coding sequence is TGTGCCAGCAGTTACGCTTTGGAGGACCAGTACTTC.